These 27 T cell receptor beta chains share one sample of origin, sequenced in a study of radiotherapy plus CTLA-4 blockade in lung cancer. Profiling relied on immunoSEQ multiplex PCR, and the TCRdb table lists in-frame clones only, not all of them. The data contain around 49,000 clones, about 85% of them singletons. The sample in question was peripheral blood, obtained from a patient treated with radiotherapy plus ipilimumab. All receptors come from a human donor with non-small cell lung cancer whose response to radiotherapy plus ipilimumab could not be evaluated.

This clone was found a few times. The chain links TRBV5-1 to TRBJ2-6, with D possibly TRBD2 on 6 matching bases. V was clipped by 0 bases and J by 0 bases, with 10 bases between them. This CDR3 is built from 17 residues. Per the germline V gene, CDR1 is SGHRS and CDR2 is YFSETQ. In DNA, the CDR3 is TGCGCCAGCAGCTTGGATGGAGGGGCCTCTGGGGCCAACGTCCTGACTTTC. Translated: CASSLDGGASGANVLTF.

The genes are TRBV2 and TRBJ2-3, with D possibly TRBD2 on 5 matching bases. V was cut by 3 bases and J by 7 bases, with 8 bases left in between. Germline CDR1 is SNHLY and CDR2 is FYNNEI. CDR3 length: 12 residues. DNA for the CDR3: TGTGCCAGCAGTGATACGGGAAATACGCAGTATTTT. Translating it yields CASSDTGNTQYF.

V gene TRBV5-1 combines with J gene TRBJ2-7, with 8 bases fitting TRBD1. After removal of 4 bases from V and 3 bases from J, the junction contained 9 bases not matched to a gene. Germline values: CDR1 SGHRS, CDR2 YFSETQ. The CDR3 contains 15 residues. The CDR3 coding sequence is TGCGCCAGCAGCACAGGGACAGGAGTACTCTACGAGCAGTACTTC. It encodes CASSTGTGVLYEQYF.

The rearrangement joins TRBV28 to TRBJ1-5; TRBD1 matches at 8 bases. The germline gives CDR1 MDHEN, CDR2 SYDVKM. V was clipped by 4 bases and J by 1 base; unmatched bases: 9. The CDR3 totals 17 residues. The CDR3 coding sequence is TGTGCCAGCAGTTCCCCCCGGGGACAGGAAAGCAATCAGCCCCAGCATTTT. Translated: CASSSPRGQESNQPQHF.

The chain uses TRBV6-1 and TRBJ1-5; 7 bases fit TRBD1. V dropped 5 bases and J dropped 6; count of bases not matched to a gene: 4. Germline-derived CDR1 and CDR2 are MNHNS and SASEGT. This CDR3 contains 13 residues. CDR3 in amino acids: CASSNRGGQPQHF. CDR3 bases: TGTGCCAGCAGTAACAGGGGTGGTCAGCCCCAGCATTTT.

The CDR3 is CASSLVAGPYEQYF. The CDR3 DNA is TGTGCCAGCAGCTTGGTAGCTGGTCCCTACGAGCAGTACTTC. The chain couples TRBV7-2 to TRBJ2-7; D not certain. Looked up from germline, CDR1 is SGHTA and CDR2 is FQGNSA. The CDR3 runs 14 residues. Trimming removed 3 bases from V and 2 bases from J, with 11 bases in between.

The rearrangement joins TRBV28 to TRBJ1-1; no clear D gene. The CDR3 sequence is 15 residues long. Germline CDR1 is MDHEN and CDR2 is SYDVKM. Trimming stripped 3 bases from V and 4 bases from J, with 15 bases between. The CDR3 is CASSFPPGVGTEAFF. As DNA, the CDR3 is TGTGCCAGCAGTTTCCCCCCCGGGGTCGGCACTGAAGCTTTCTTT.

This chain joins TRBV29-1 and TRBJ2-1; TRBD2 agrees at 14 bases. J lost 7 bases, V lost 6 bases, and 5 bases had no gene match. CDR1 and CDR2 from the germline V gene are SQVTM and ANQGSEA. This CDR3 has 14 amino acids. In DNA, the CDR3 is TGCAGCGTCGGACTAGCGGGAGGAGGAAATGAGCAGTTCTTC. Translation gives CSVGLAGGGNEQFF.

CDR3 amino acids: CASSRLDEAFF. Written as DNA, the CDR3 is TGTGCCAGCAGTCGACTAGACGAAGCTTTCTTT. The gene calls are TRBV28 and TRBJ1-1, with no clear D. This CDR3 contains 11 residues. Germline assignment: CDR1 MDHEN and CDR2 SYDVKM. Trimming took off 5 bases at V and 8 bases at J, with 9 bases between the two ends.

CDR3 residues: CASSARGADSGSSLRNEQYF. CDR3 DNA sequence: TGTGCCAGCAGCGCCAGAGGGGCGGATAGCGGGAGTTCTTTAAGGAACGAGCAGTACTTC. This chain uses TRBV9 with TRBJ2-7, with TRBD2 matching 9 bases. CDR1 is SGDLS and CDR2 is YYNGEE in the germline V gene. The CDR3 is 20 amino acids. Trimming at V came to 3 bases and at J to 5 bases, leaving 24 bases not matched to a gene.

The chain uses TRBV28 and TRBJ2-3; D call uncertain. CDR1 and CDR2 from the germline V gene are MDHEN and SYDVKM. Trimming removed 6 bases at V and 6 bases at J, with 10 bases between. This CDR3 contains 12 residues. In DNA, the CDR3 is TGTGCCAGCAGCCCGCATGCGGATACGCAGTATTTT. Translation gives CASSPHADTQYF.

The chain employs TRBV5-1 and TRBJ1-6; TRBD1 is a possible D gene (6 bases). CDR1 and CDR2 (germline): SGHRS, YFSETQ. The germline V and J ends were trimmed by 0 bases and 6 bases, with 7 bases remaining between them. The CDR3 is made up of 14 amino acids. The CDR3 region has the DNA TGCGCCAGCAGCTTGGTAGGGGGTAATTCACCCCTCCACTTT. Amino acid sequence: CASSLVGGNSPLHF. The full variable domain, rest sourced from reference TRBV5-1 and TRBJ1-6, is KAGVTQTPRYLIKTRGQQVTLSCSPISGHRSVSWYQQTPGQGLQFLFEYFSETQRNKGNFPGRFSGRQFSNSRSEMNVSTLELGDSALYLCASSLVGGNSPLHFGNGTRLTVT.

The CDR3 here is CASSLSVAGYTF. In nucleotides, the CDR3 is TGTGCCAGCAGTTTGAGTGTTGCTGGCTACACCTTC. The chain carries TRBV28 and TRBJ1-2; D not resolved. Germline values: CDR1 MDHEN, CDR2 SYDVKM. The V gene lost 3 bases and the J gene lost 7 bases, with 9 bases spanning the gap. This CDR3 contains 12 residues.

This chain uses TRBV28 with TRBJ1-5; possibly TRBD1 for D (6 bases). Germline CDR1 and CDR2: MDHEN and SYDVKM. The germline V and J ends were trimmed by 7 bases and 4 bases, with 17 bases remaining between them. There are 15 residues in the CDR3. The CDR3 DNA follows: TGTGCCAGCATTAAGGGAACAGGGAAGAATCAGCCCCAGCATTTT. It yields the protein CASIKGTGKNQPQHF.

The rearrangement links TRBV10-3 to TRBJ1-1; a weak D match, TRBD1 (5 bases). V was trimmed by 3 bases and J by 4 bases, leaving 12 bases between them. Germline assignment: CDR1 ENHRY and CDR2 SYGVKD. This CDR3 is built from 14 residues. CDR3 nucleotides: TGTGCCATCAGTGAATATGGGGGGAGCACTGAAGCTTTCTTT. Its protein is CAISEYGGSTEAFF.

This chain connects TRBV15 to TRBJ2-1, with D hard to call. V gave up 3 bases and J gave up 6 bases, with 6 bases separating them. The germline gives CDR1 LNHNV, CDR2 YYDKDF (reference sequence). This CDR3 contains 12 residues. The CDR3 DNA follows: TGTGCCACCAGCAGTCCAGTCAATGAGCAGTTCTTC. Amino acid sequence: CATSSPVNEQFF.

The CDR3 DNA sequence: TGCAGCGTTGAAAGGGGTGAAAAACTGTTTTTT. Translated: CSVERGEKLFF. The chain couples TRBV29-1 to TRBJ1-4; D possibly corresponds to TRBD1 (5 bases). CDR1 is SQVTM, CDR2 ANQGSEA, per germline. CDR3 size: 11 residues. V lost 2 bases to trimming and J lost 7 bases, with 5 bases between them. Full variable domain (remainder filled in from reference TRBV29-1 and TRBJ1-4): SAVISQKPSRDICQRGTSLTIQCQVDSQVTMMFWYRQQPGQSLTLIATANQGSEATYESGFVIDKFPISRPNLTFSTLTVSNMSPEDSSIYLCSVERGEKLFFGSGTQLSVL.

The sample holds one count of this clone. The rearrangement joins TRBV4-3 to TRBJ1-4; 8 positions agree with TRBD1. Trimming took 0 bases from V and 10 from J; bases not matched to a gene: 10. Germline V gene data show CDR1 as LGHNA and CDR2 as YSLEER. This CDR3 is 16 amino acids long. The CDR3 spells CASSQDRAGGAGKLFF. In DNA form, the CDR3 reads TGCGCCAGCAGCCAAGATCGGGCAGGGGGCGCTGGAAAACTGTTTTTT.

This chain joins TRBV7-6 and TRBJ2-7, with 8 bases matching TRBD1. This CDR3 region has 15 residues. V trimming: 8 bases; J trimming: 0 bases; junction bases outside the gene matches: 9. Germline V CDR1 and CDR2: SGHVS, FNYEAQ. The CDR3 nucleotides read TGTGCCAGCGAACTATGGACAGGGAACTCCTACGAGCAGTACTTC. Its translation: CASELWTGNSYEQYF.

The J gene is TRBJ2-7, the V gene TRBV7-2, with 11 positions matching TRBD2. The germline CDR1 and CDR2 sequences are SGHTA and FQGNSA. The CDR3 spans 16 residues. V trimming: 5 bases; J trimming: 0 bases; junction bases outside the gene matches: 6. CDR3 nucleotide sequence: TGTGCCAGCAGCCTACTAGCGGGAGTCAACTCCTACGAGCAGTACTTC. It codes for CASSLLAGVNSYEQYF.

This clone has just one count. The J gene is TRBJ2-7, the V gene TRBV5-1; the match to TRBD1 covers 10 bases. The germline gives CDR1 SGHRS, CDR2 YFSETQ. CDR3 size: 15 residues. The J segment lost 7 bases and the V segment lost 0 bases, leaving 7 bases of the junction unmatched. Written as DNA, the CDR3 is TGCGCCAGCAGCTTGGTGGGACAGGGGTCTCGGGAGCAGTACTTC. Amino acid sequence: CASSLVGQGSREQYF.

The V gene is TRBV25-1, the J gene TRBJ2-1; D might be TRBD1 (6 bases). The CDR3 totals 11 residues. V was trimmed by 9 bases and J by 10 bases, leaving 13 bases between them. Germline CDR1 and CDR2: MGHDK and SYGVNS. CDR3 in amino acids: CASKTGTEQFF. DNA for the CDR3: TGTGCCAGTAAAACCGGGACAGAGCAGTTCTTC. The whole variable domain, filled in from reference TRBV25-1 and TRBJ2-1, reads EADIYQTPRYLVIGTGKKITLECSQTMGHDKMYWYQQDPGMELHLIHYSYGVNSTEKGDLSSESTVSRIRTEHFPLTLESARPSHTSQYLCASKTGTEQFFGPGTRLTVL.

This rearrangement joins TRBV28 to TRBJ1-2, with 8 positions matching TRBD1. The V segment lost 3 bases and the J segment 0 bases; nucleotides outside the gene matches: 6. The germline V gene has CDR1 MDHEN and CDR2 SYDVKM. CDR3 length: 16 amino acids. In nucleotides, the CDR3 is TGTGCCAGCAGTTTCCCCCGACAGGGGACTAACTATGGCTACACCTTC. Its translation is CASSFPRQGTNYGYTF.

The rearrangement links TRBV6-5 to TRBJ2-1, with 10 bases identical to TRBD1. The trim removed 2 bases at V and 7 bases at J, leaving 5 bases unmatched. CDR3 length equals 15 residues. Germline V gene data show CDR1 as MNHEY and CDR2 as SVGAGI. The CDR3 DNA follows: TGTGCCAGCAGTTACGGGACAGGGGCTGGGAATGAGCAGTTCTTC. It codes for CASSYGTGAGNEQFF.

This chain joins TRBV6-6 and TRBJ1-4; 8 positions agree with TRBD1. With 2 bases clipped from V and 6 bases from J, the junction kept 5 bases outside the gene matches. Germline V gene lookup returns CDR1 MNHNY and CDR2 SVGAGI (reference sequence). The CDR3 consists of 15 residues. Here the CDR3 reads CASSYGQGKDEKLFF. The CDR3 nucleotides are TGTGCCAGCAGTTACGGACAGGGAAAGGATGAAAAACTGTTTTTT.

The CDR3 loop is CASSLPGRKGEQYF. CDR3 nucleotide sequence: TGTGCCAGCAGCTTACCGGGAAGAAAAGGCGAGCAGTACTTC. V and J are TRBV28 and TRBJ2-7, with a weak D call TRBD2 (5 bases). The CDR3 consists of 14 residues. Germline assignment: CDR1 MDHEN and CDR2 SYDVKM. Trimming cost V 6 bases and J 6 bases, with 18 bases left between them.

In this sample, this clone turned up a few times. J is TRBJ1-2 and V is TRBV20-1, with TRBD1 as a possible D gene (6 bases). From germline, CDR1 is DFQATT and CDR2 SNEGSKA (reference sequence). CDR3 size: 11 residues. The CDR3 protein is CIMRRGPGYTF. In nucleotides, the CDR3 is TGCATCATGCGCAGGGGCCCCGGCTACACCTTC.